This T cell receptor beta chain was profiled in a study of blood T cell repertoires in COVID-19. In terms of age and location, participants ranged from roughly 18 to 90 years and lived in fewer than 30 US areas. Donors were grouped by their self-reported clinical history. This CDR3 region has 14 residues. V lost 4 bases to trimming and J lost 1 base, with 11 bases between them. Germline values: CDR1 SGHRS, CDR2 YFSETQ. Authors' analysis steps: Quantification of nucleated cells was approximated via reference gene primer amplification. Sequencing used immunoSEQ multiplex PCR; TCRdb keeps in-frame clones, though not all of them. V, J and clone size are taken as reported in that table, and D and trimming were inferred from the DNA itself. This sample has approximately 360,000 clones, with around 83% found just once.

The V gene is TRBV5-1, the J gene TRBJ1-2; unclear D gene. Sequencing was carried out using PBMCs or T cells enriched from blood (not recorded which). The TCR originated in a woman aged 50 to 60 who had recovered from COVID-19. CDR3 DNA sequence: TGCGCCAGCAGCCCCCATCGGGGTAACTATGGCTACACCTTC. It specifies CASSPHRGNYGYTF.